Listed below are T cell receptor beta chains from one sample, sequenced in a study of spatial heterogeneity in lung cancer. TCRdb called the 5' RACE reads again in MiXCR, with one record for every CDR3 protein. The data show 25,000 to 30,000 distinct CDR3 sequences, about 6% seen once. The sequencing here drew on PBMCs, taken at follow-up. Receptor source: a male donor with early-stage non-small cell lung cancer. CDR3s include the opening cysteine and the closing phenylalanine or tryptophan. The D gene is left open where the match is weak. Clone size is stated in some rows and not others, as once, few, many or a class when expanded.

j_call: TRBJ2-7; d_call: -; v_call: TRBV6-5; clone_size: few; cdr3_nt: TGTGCCAGCAGTTACACCTATTCCTCCGGGACAAATTACGAGCAGTACTTC; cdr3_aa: CASSYTYSSGTNYEQYF
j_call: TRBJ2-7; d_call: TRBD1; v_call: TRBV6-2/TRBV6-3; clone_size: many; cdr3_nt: TGTGCCAGCAGTTCCCCGACAGGGGCCTACGAGCAGTACTTC; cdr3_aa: CASSSPTGAYEQYF
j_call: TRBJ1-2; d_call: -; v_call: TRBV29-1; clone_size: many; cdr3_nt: TGCAGCGTTGACAGGGACCCCTATGGCTACACCTTC; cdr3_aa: CSVDRDPYGYTF
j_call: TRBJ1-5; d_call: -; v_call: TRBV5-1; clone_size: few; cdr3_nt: TGCGCCAGCAGATGGGGGCCGAGGCAGCCCCAGCATTTT; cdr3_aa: CASRWGPRQPQHF
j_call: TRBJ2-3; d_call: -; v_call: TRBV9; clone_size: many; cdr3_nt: TGTGCCAGCAGCCTCACCTCGGATTCGGGGGGCACAGATACGCAGTATTTT; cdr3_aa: CASSLTSDSGGTDTQYF
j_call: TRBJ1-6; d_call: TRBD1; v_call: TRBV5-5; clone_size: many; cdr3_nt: TGTGCCAGCAGACCGACAGGGGCCGTTACTAATTCACCCCTCCACTTT; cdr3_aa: CASRPTGAVTNSPLHF
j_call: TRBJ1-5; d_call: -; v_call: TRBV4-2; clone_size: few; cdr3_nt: TGTGTCAGCAGCCAAGATCCAGGGTATGGCAATCAGCCCCAGCATTTT; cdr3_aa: CVSSQDPGYGNQPQHF
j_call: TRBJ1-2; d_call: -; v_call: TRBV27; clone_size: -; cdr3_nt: TGTGCCAGCAGGAGGGGGGACCTCTACGTTGGCTACACCTTC; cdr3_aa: CASRRGDLYVGYTF
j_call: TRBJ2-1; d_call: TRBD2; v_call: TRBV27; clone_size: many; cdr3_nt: TGTGCCAGCAGTGGGACTAGCGGGAGCTATGAGCAGTTCTTC; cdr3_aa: CASSGTSGSYEQFF
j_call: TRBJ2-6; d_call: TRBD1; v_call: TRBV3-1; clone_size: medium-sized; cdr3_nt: TGTGCCAGCAGCCCGGGGACAGCTGGGGCCAACGTCCTGACTTTC; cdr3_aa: CASSPGTAGANVLTF
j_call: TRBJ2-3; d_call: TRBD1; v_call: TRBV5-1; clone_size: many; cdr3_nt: TGCGCCAGCAGCCCCTTCATCGGGACAGGGAGCACAGATACGCAGTATTTT; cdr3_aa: CASSPFIGTGSTDTQYF
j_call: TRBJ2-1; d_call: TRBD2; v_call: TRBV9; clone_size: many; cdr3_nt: TGTGCCAGCAGCGTAGAAGGGACTAGCATGGATGAGCAGTTCTTC; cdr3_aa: CASSVEGTSMDEQFF
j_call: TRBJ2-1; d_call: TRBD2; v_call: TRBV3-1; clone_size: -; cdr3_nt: TGTGCCAGCAGCCAAGATTCCGGGGGGGACAATGAGCAGTTCTTC; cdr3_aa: CASSQDSGGDNEQFF
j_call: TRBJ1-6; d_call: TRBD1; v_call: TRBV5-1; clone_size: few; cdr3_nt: TGCGCCAGCAGCCCGGGACAGGGGGCTTATTCACCCCTCCACTTT; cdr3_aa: CASSPGQGAYSPLHF
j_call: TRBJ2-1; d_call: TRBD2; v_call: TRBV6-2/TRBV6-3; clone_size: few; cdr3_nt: TGTGCCAGCAGACACGGACTAGCGGGGGCCTACAATGAGCAGTTCTTC; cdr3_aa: CASRHGLAGAYNEQFF
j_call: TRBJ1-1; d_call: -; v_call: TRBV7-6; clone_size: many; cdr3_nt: TGTGCCAGCAGCGAGGGACAGAACACTGAAGCTTTCTTT; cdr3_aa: CASSEGQNTEAFF
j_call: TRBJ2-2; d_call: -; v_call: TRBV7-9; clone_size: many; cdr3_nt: TGTGCCTGCGGGACCGGGAACACCGGGGAGCTGTTTTTT; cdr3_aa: CACGTGNTGELFF
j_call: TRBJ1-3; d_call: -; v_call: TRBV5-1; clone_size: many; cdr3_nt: TGCGCCAGCAGCTCACAGGGATCTGGAAACACCATATATTTT; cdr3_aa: CASSSQGSGNTIYF
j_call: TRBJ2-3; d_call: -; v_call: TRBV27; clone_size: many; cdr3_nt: TGTGCCAGCAGGTTTAGGGGGTCTGGCACAGATACGCAGTATTTT; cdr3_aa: CASRFRGSGTDTQYF
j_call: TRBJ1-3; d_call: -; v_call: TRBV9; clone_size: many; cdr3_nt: TGTGCCAGCAGTGGGGCTACTGCAGGAAACACCATATATTTT; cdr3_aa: CASSGATAGNTIYF
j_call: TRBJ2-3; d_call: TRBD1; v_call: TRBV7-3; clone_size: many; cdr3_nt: TGTGCCAGCAGCCCCCAGGGACAGGATACGCAGTATTTT; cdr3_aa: CASSPQGQDTQYF
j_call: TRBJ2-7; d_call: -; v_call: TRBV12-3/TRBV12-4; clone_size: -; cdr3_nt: TGTGCCAGCAGTTTGGTTACCAGCTCCTACGAGCAGTACTTC; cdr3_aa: CASSLVTSSYEQYF
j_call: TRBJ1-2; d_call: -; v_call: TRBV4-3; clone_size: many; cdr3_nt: TGCGCCAGCAGCCAAGATCCGGGTAACTATGGCTACACCTTC; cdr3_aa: CASSQDPGNYGYTF
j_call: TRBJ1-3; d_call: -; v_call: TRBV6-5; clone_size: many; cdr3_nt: TGTGCCAGCAGTTACTCGATCCACTCTGGAAACACCATATATTTT; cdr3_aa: CASSYSIHSGNTIYF
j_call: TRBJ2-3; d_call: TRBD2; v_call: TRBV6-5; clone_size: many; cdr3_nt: TGTGCCAGCAGGGTCGGGGGGGCGCGAAATACGCAGTATTTT; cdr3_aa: CASRVGGARNTQYF
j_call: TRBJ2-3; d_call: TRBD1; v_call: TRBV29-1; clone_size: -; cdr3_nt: TGCAGCGTTGGAGGTACAGGGGTTGCAGATACGCAGTATTTT; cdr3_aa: CSVGGTGVADTQYF
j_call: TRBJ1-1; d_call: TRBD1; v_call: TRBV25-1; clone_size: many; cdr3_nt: TGTGCCAGCACTGAACAGGGGCGTACTGAAGCTTTCTTT; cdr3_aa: CASTEQGRTEAFF
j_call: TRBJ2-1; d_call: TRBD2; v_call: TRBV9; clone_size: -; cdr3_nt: TGTGCCAACAGCCTTCGCGGGGGGAACTACAATGAGCAGTTCTTC; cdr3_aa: CANSLRGGNYNEQFF
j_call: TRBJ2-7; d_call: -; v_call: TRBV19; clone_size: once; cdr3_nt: TGTGCCACCCTTGGGAGCTCCTACGAGCAGAACTTC; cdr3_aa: CATLGSSYEQNF